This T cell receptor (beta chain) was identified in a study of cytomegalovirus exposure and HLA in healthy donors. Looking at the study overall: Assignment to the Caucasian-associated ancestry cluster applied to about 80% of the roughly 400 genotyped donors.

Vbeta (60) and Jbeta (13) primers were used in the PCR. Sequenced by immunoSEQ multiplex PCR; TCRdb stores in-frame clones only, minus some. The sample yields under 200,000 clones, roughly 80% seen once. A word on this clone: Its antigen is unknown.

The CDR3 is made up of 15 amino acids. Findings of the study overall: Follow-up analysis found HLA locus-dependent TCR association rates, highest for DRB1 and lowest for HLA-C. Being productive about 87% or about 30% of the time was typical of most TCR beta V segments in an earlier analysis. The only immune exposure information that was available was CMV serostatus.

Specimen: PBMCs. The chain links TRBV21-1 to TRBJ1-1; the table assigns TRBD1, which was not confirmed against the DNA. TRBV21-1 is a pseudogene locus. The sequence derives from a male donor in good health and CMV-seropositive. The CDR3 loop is CASSGIRGPITEAFF. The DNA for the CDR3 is TGTGCCAGCAGCGGAATCAGGGGGCCGATCACTGAAGCTTTCTTT.